The present TCR beta chain was sequenced within a study of shared clonotypes between healthy human individuals. Method: immunoSEQ multiplex PCR; TCRdb's copy keeps in-frame clones and lacks some. The sample records millions of clones, approximately 90% being singletons. This CDR3 has 14 residues. Germline loops: CDR1 LNHDA, CDR2 SQIVND (reference sequence). Trimming pared 3 bases from V and 4 bases from J, leaving 12 bases between. The chain couples TRBV19 to TRBJ1-2; no reliable D call. This clonotype originated in a man aged 18 to 30 in good health. Sequencing input: naive CD4+ T cells sorted from blood. Regarding subset: CD45RA+ positively selected. This chain's CDR3 is CASSIGRFGYGYTF. The CDR3 DNA reads TGTGCCAGTAGTATTGGGAGGTTCGGCTATGGCTACACCTTC.